This T cell receptor beta chain was obtained from a study of Ad26.COV2.S vaccination and SARS-CoV-2 variants. At the level of the study: The authors gave Ad26.COV2.S intramuscularly, either once or twice 56 days apart. Whole-study results and caveats: With respect to non-spike TCR breadth, vaccine and placebo recipients were similar.

With regard to this clone: Antigen: not known.

Some clones are missing from TCRdb's copy, which holds only in-frame ones; the method was immunoSEQ multiplex PCR. The sample holds some 420,000 clones, roughly 88% seen once. Treatment denoted: some 20 received Ad26.COV2.S at low or high dose, single or two shots; roughly 5 received placebo; per-sample allocation not given. Each sample was drawn 63 days after the first injection (of vaccine or placebo). The V and J ends lost 2 bases and 4 bases respectively, with 15 bases between them. The CDR3 is made up of 15 amino acids. Germline values: CDR1 MNHEY, CDR2 SMNVEV (reference sequence). The material sequenced was peripheral blood, taken in a trial of Ad26.COV2.S vaccine versus placebo. The origin of this receptor is a person aged 18-65 years who received the Ad26.COV2.S COVID-19 vaccine or a placebo. The V call is TRBV27, the J call TRBJ2-7; unclear D gene. Here the CDR3 DNA reads TGTGCCAGCAGTTTAGCTGGCCTCCAAATTTACGAGCAGTACTTC. As protein: CASSLAGLQIYEQYF.